This entry concerns a single T cell receptor (beta chain). Original methodology: Amplified reference gene primers provided the basis for estimating nucleated cell counts. The method was immunoSEQ multiplex PCR; TCRdb's version includes in-frame clones alone and lacks a portion of them. V and J calls plus clone size are reproduced from that table; the DNA served to infer D and trimming. Among approximately 35,000 clones listed, roughly 84% were seen once. The CDR3 length is 14 residues. Germline CDR1 and CDR2: LNHDA and SQIVND (reference sequence). J lost 2 bases, V lost 5 bases, and 4 bases had no gene match. The sample comes from a study of blood T cell repertoires in COVID-19. Whole-study context: The United States, Italy and Spain were the sources of the acute and convalescent COVID-19 samples. T cells, B-cell-depleted T cells, or PBMCs provided the cDNA or gDNA that served as material.

This sequence joins TRBV19 and TRBJ2-7; 9 nucleotides agree with TRBD1. The source of this sequence is a human donor in a cohort sampled during active COVID-19. Source material: peripheral blood. CDR3 amino acids: CASSAGTGPYEQYF. The DNA of the CDR3 is TGTGCCAGTAGTGCCGGGACAGGGCCCTACGAGCAGTACTTC.